This TCR beta chain was observed in a study of shared clonotypes between healthy human individuals. Study summary: Used for every donor were three CD4 naive, three CD4 memory, two CD8 naive and one CD8 memory plate.

Using immunoSEQ multiplex PCR, the repertoire was profiled, and TCRdb retains in-frame clones only, with some absent. The data hold fewer than 700,000 clones, with roughly 95% observed a single time. General study points: The study generally estimated greater richness for naive than memory subsets.

A note on this clone: Its antigen remains unknown.

Naivety among CD8 cells was defined by CD45RO negativity and positive CCR7 selection, thereby excluding terminally differentiated effector memory CD45RA+ cells. The TCR was taken from a woman younger than 45 in good health. Sequencing was performed on naive CD8+ T cells sorted from blood.

The CDR3 region is CASSPKAGLNTEAFF. CDR3 DNA: TGTGCCAGCAGCCCAAAGGCAGGATTGAACACTGAAGCTTTCTTT. The chain joins TRBV5-4 to TRBJ1-1, with D unclear. This CDR3 region has 15 residues. V lost 4 bases and J lost 0, with 13 bases in between. Germline assignment: CDR1 SGHNT and CDR2 YYREEE (reference sequence).